These 4 T cell receptor beta chains originate from one sample sequenced in a study of T-cell memory formation after mild COVID-19. TCRdb redid the calling of the 5' RACE reads with MiXCR, one entry per CDR3 protein. The sample lists 250,000 to 350,000 distinct CDR3 sequences; roughly 13% were seen once. Sequenced: PBMCs or a T cell subset sorted from them (not recorded which). The receptors derive from a man between 18 and 35 years old who had mild COVID-19 (a few samples of this study predate the infection). Cell type and time point are not known.

This clonotype was recorded a few times. The chain couples TRBV7-6 to TRBJ2-7; TRBD1 agrees at 8 bases. The CDR3 covers 13 residues. V was pared by 3 bases and J by 5 bases, with 3 bases of the junction left unmatched. Germline V gene lookup returns CDR1 SGHVS and CDR2 FNYEAQ. The CDR3 sequence: CASSFGQGNEQYV. The CDR3 DNA follows: TGTGCCAGCAGCTTTGGACAGGGCAACGAGCAGTACGTC.

The J gene is TRBJ2-7, the V gene TRBV10-3; D is perhaps TRBD2 (6 bases). The germline gives CDR1 ENHRY, CDR2 SYGVKD. CDR3 length equals 13 residues. V lost 10 bases, J lost 6 bases, and 19 bases lay in between. In nucleotides, the CDR3 is TGTGCCACCCGCAAGGAGGTCGGGGGCGAGCAGTACTTC. Translating it yields CATRKEVGGEQYF.

In this sample, this clonotype turned up a few times. The V call is TRBV6-2 or TRBV6-3, the J call TRBJ2-7; 7 nucleotides line up with TRBD1. The CDR3 is 15 amino acids. The germline gives CDR1 MNHEY, CDR2 SVGEGT. Trimming at V came to 0 bases and at J to 3 bases, leaving 5 bases not matched to a gene. This chain's CDR3 is CASSYSRQGGYEQYF. The CDR3 region has the DNA TGTGCCAGCAGTTACTCGCGACAGGGTGGCTACGAGCAGTACTTC.

This chain joins TRBV24-1 and TRBJ2-1; D gene uncertain. Trimming removed 4 bases at V and 8 bases at J, with 11 bases between. The CDR3 length is 13 residues. Per germline, CDR1 KGHDR and CDR2 SFDVKD. The DNA of the CDR3 is TGTGCCACCAGTGAGGTGGCGTGGGATGAGCAGTTCTTC. Protein: CATSEVAWDEQFF.